Here is one T cell receptor (beta chain) with its context. Sequenced by immunoSEQ multiplex PCR; TCRdb stores in-frame clones only, minus some. Of some 16,000 clones detected, roughly 88% appear once; the ten largest clones hold about 31%. This sample stems from a study of OX40 agonist ivuxolimab in advanced cancers. Study information: Patients were dosed with the agonistic anti-OX40 (CD134) antibody ivuxolimab.

The germline gives CDR1 LNHNV, CDR2 YYDKDF (reference sequence). The CDR3 length is 13 residues. V dropped 0 bases and J dropped 4 bases, with 7 bases sitting between them. V and J are TRBV15 and TRBJ2-7; D gene ambiguous. Sample: CD4+ or CD8+ T cells sorted from blood, taken in a trial of the OX40 agonist ivuxolimab. This receptor was taken from an adult with an advanced solid tumor such as melanoma, head and neck, liver or kidney cancer. The CDR3 DNA reads TGTGCCACCAGCAGAGATTTGGGGTACGAGCAGTACTTC. Protein: CATSRDLGYEQYF.